This T cell receptor (beta chain) appears in the sequencing data of a study of human T cells and chemical hapten exposure. Study-level information: 2% DPC was applied to approximately 2 cm by approximately 2 cm of upper inner arm skin for sensitization.

Specified time point: patch test 2, 6 weeks after DPC sensitization. Indicated treatment: therapeutic diphenylcyclopropenone sensitization with weekly scalp DPC. Only after blood had been drawn was each patch test applied. Every donor had alopecia and was 18 to 70 years old; all were suitable for DPC. The length of the CDR3 is 13 residues. Germline V gives CDR1 SGHTA, CDR2 FQGNSA. V lost 4 bases and J lost 7, with 11 bases in between. TCRdb recomputed calls from the RACE reads with MiXCR, one row per CDR3 protein. Among 100,000 or so distinct CDR3 sequences listed, 9% to 9.5% were seen once. This clonotype has ten or more counts.

This chain connects TRBV7-2 to TRBJ2-1, with D unresolved. Sequencing used whole blood, obtained in connection with sensitization to the hapten diphenylcyclopropenone (DPC). The TCR was taken from a woman aged 40 to 50 with alopecia areata. Some clones in this sample may be carry-over from other donors' samples. CDR3: CASSSPHRNEQFF. The CDR3 region has the DNA TGTGCCAGCAGCTCCCCCCACAGAAATGAGCAGTTCTTC.